This TCR beta chain was retrieved from a study of T cell changes during pregnancy in multiple sclerosis. There are 15 residues in the CDR3. The method was immunoSEQ multiplex PCR; TCRdb's version includes in-frame clones alone and lacks a portion of them. The sample contains 30,000 or so clones, roughly 87% of which appear only once. This chain joins TRBV12-2 and TRBJ2-1; the listed D gene, TRBD1, was not tested against the DNA. TRBV12-2 is a pseudogene locus. Here the sequenced sample was CD8+ T cells from peripheral blood mononuclear cells, taken in the first trimester of pregnancy. This receptor was identified in a female donor with multiple sclerosis, enrolled in a pregnancy study. The CDR3 region is CASRTGQGFFHEQFF. In DNA, the CDR3 is TGTGCAAGTCGCACCGGACAGGGGTTCTTTCATGAGCAGTTCTTC.